The next 32 T cell receptor beta chains were all read from a single sample in a study of early T cells in non-severe SARS-CoV-2 infection. Using its own MiXCR run on the 5' RACE reads, TCRdb lists one record per CDR3 protein. The table shows approximately 9,100 distinct CDR3 sequences, with 4% to 5.5% occurring only once. The specimen was whole blood. The receptors derive from an adult who was a healthcare worker with PCR-confirmed SARS-CoV-2 infection or an uninfected control (not recorded which).

By share, this clonotype counts as medium-sized. This chain connects TRBV21-1 to TRBJ2-7; TRBD2 is the table's D call and was not checked against the DNA. TRBV21-1 is a pseudogene. CDR3 size: 18 residues. In DNA, the CDR3 is TGTGCCAGCAGCAACGGGCCGGGACTAGCGGGAGGTTCCTACGAGCAGTACGTC. It codes for CASSNGPGLAGGSYEQYV.

This clonotype is deemed medium-sized. V is TRBV30 and J is TRBJ1-1; 8 nucleotides agree with TRBD1. The ends lost 2 bases at V and 0 bases at J; junction bases unmatched: 8. This CDR3 has 16 residues. Per germline, CDR1 GTSNPN and CDR2 SVGIG (reference sequence). The CDR3 DNA follows: TGTGCCTGGAGTTCTTACAGGGGGTCCATGAACACTGAAGCTTTCTTT. It codes for CAWSSYRGSMNTEAFF.

At least ten counts were recorded for this clonotype. V and J are TRBV9 and TRBJ2-1, with 12 bases lining up with TRBD2. The CDR3 consists of 17 residues. J was trimmed by 2 bases and V by 2 bases; bases with no gene match: 5. In germline, CDR1 is SGDLS, CDR2 YYNGEE. CDR3 region: CASSVGLAGNPYNEQFF. Here the CDR3 DNA reads TGTGCCAGCAGCGTCGGACTAGCGGGGAACCCCTACAATGAGCAGTTCTTC.

In this sample, this clonotype is medium-sized. The chain joins TRBV6-5 to TRBJ1-2; 10 nucleotides line up with TRBD1. This CDR3 spans 15 amino acids. V was clipped by 4 bases and J by 5 bases; unmatched bases: 7. Germline V gene lookup returns CDR1 MNHEY and CDR2 SVGAGI. The DNA for the CDR3 is TGTGCCAGCAGTTTCTCCGGGACAGGGGAATATGGCTACACCTTC. It encodes CASSFSGTGEYGYTF.

The table lists this clonotype with many counts. The chain uses TRBV6-1 and TRBJ2-2, with 10 bases aligning to TRBD2. Germline V gives CDR1 MNHNS, CDR2 SASEGT. The V and J ends lost 7 bases and 3 bases, in that order; junction bases with no gene match: 20. This CDR3 has 20 amino acids. The CDR3 region has the DNA TGTGCCAGCACCCCCCCGGGACTAGCGTTTCTCTACAGGGACACCGGGGAGCTGTTTTTT. Residues: CASTPPGLAFLYRDTGELFF.

This clonotype was found many times. The rearrangement joins TRBV18 to TRBJ1-1; the D is unclear. The CDR3 has 15 amino acids. CDR1 and CDR2 (germline): KGHSH, LQKENI. The V end was cut by 6 bases, the J end by 1 base, with 15 bases between. CDR3 coding DNA: TGTGCCAGCTCCCCCCGGCGGGCCGAGAACACTGAAGCTTTCTTT. Translating it yields CASSPRRAENTEAFF.

This clonotype was picked up many times. V usage is TRBV6-2 or TRBV6-3 and J usage is TRBJ2-7, with D perhaps given as TRBD1 or TRBD2 (5 bases each). Germline CDR1 MNHEY, CDR2 SVGEGT. This CDR3 is 16 amino acids long. The V end lost 5 bases, the J end lost 2 bases, and 19 bases lay between the germline ends. CDR3 loop: CASSPRSGLPTYEQYV. DNA of the CDR3: TGTGCCAGCAGTCCCCGGTCGGGGCTTCCCACCTACGAGCAGTACGTC.

By its share, this clonotype is medium-sized. V usage is TRBV14 and J usage is TRBJ1-2; D is undetermined. Germline CDR1 SGHDN, CDR2 FVKESK. This CDR3 has 13 residues. V lost 4 bases, J lost 6 bases, and 12 bases lay in between. In DNA, the CDR3 is TGTGCCAGCAGCCCCATCTCCCTTGATGGCTACACCTTC. This encodes CASSPISLDGYTF.

By share, this clonotype ranks as medium-sized. The rearrangement links TRBV9 to TRBJ2-1; 7 bases agree with TRBD2. Germline CDR1 SGDLS, CDR2 YYNGEE. There are 15 residues in the CDR3. Germline trimming cut 3 bases from V and 2 bases from J; bases unmatched to any gene: 5. The chain's CDR3 is CASSGSGNTYNEQFF. The CDR3 nucleotides are TGTGCCAGCAGCGGAAGCGGGAATACCTACAATGAGCAGTTCTTC.

A few counts support this clonotype. A much larger clone differs by one base, so this may be a read error. The V and J genes are TRBV12-3 or TRBV12-4 and TRBJ1-2; D is unclear. CDR3 length: 13 residues. The ends were cut back, 7 bases at V and 2 bases at J, with 11 bases in the middle. CDR3 sequence: CASTQDTNYGYTF. The CDR3 DNA is TGTGCCAGCACCCAAGACACAAACTATGGCTACACCTTC.

This clonotype showed up many times. The CDR3 region is CASSQVPAGRLNYGYTF. The CDR3 DNA follows: TGTGCCAGCAGCCAAGTTCCCGCAGGCCGACTCAACTATGGCTACACCTTC. The rearrangement joins TRBV3-1 to TRBJ1-2, with D uncertain. The CDR3 consists of 17 residues. V was trimmed by 1 base and J by 2 bases, leaving 17 bases between them. The germline gives CDR1 LGHDT, CDR2 YNNKEL (reference sequence).

This clonotype was counted at least ten times. V gene TRBV28 combines with J gene TRBJ2-1; D remains unclear. The germline V gene encodes CDR1 MDHEN and CDR2 SYDVKM. This CDR3 is 12 amino acids long. V was clipped by 2 bases and J by 13 bases, with 12 bases between them. The CDR3 DNA reads as TGTGCCAGCAGTTTAGGGTGGATAGCCCAGTTCTTC. This encodes CASSLGWIAQFF.

This clonotype rates as medium-sized (0.01 to 0.1%). The chain recombines TRBV5-1 with TRBJ2-7, with 9 bases that match TRBD2. The CDR3 is 15 amino acids. The V gene's germline CDR1 is SGHRS and CDR2 YFSETQ. With V trimmed by 1 base and J by 3 bases, 5 bases remained unmatched. CDR3 sequence reads: CASSLWREGNYEQYF. The DNA of the CDR3 is TGCGCCAGCAGCTTGTGGCGGGAGGGTAACTACGAGCAGTACTTC.

This clonotype is termed medium-sized. The chain carries TRBV20-1 and TRBJ1-3; D gene uncertain. V gave up 0 bases and J gave up 2 bases, with 8 bases separating them. The CDR3 runs to 14 residues. Germline V gene lookup returns CDR1 DFQATT and CDR2 SNEGSKA (reference sequence). The CDR3 sequence: CSAREASAGNTIYF. CDR3 in DNA: TGCAGTGCTAGAGAGGCCTCCGCTGGAAACACCATATATTTT.

This clonotype appeared many times. The chain has TRBV29-1 and TRBJ1-1; unclear D gene. Trimming shortened V by 1 base and J by 6 bases, and 9 bases separated the two germline ends. The CDR3 runs to 12 residues. Per the germline V gene, CDR1 is SQVTM and CDR2 is ANQGSEA. The CDR3 loop is CSVEAGSAEAFF. DNA of the CDR3: TGCAGCGTTGAAGCGGGGAGCGCTGAAGCTTTCTTT.

This clonotype is labeled as medium-sized. The V gene is TRBV27, the J gene TRBJ2-3; TRBD2 matches at 8 bases. The germline V gene has CDR1 MNHEY and CDR2 SMNVEV (reference sequence). The CDR3 consists of 14 residues. The V gene end was trimmed by 7 bases and the J gene end by 4 bases; junction bases not matched to a gene: 7. CDR3 sequence reads: CASNRGGLSDTQYF. CDR3 DNA: TGTGCCAGCAACCGGGGGGGGCTTTCAGATACGCAGTATTTT.

This clonotype appeared many times. The rearrangement uses TRBV29-1 and TRBJ2-1; 9 bases align to TRBD2. J gave up 4 bases and V 3 bases, and 13 bases lay outside the gene matches. Germline CDR1 and CDR2: SQVTM and ANQGSEA. The CDR3 loop spans 17 amino acids. CDR3 residues: CSVEGLAGSMGYNEQFF. The CDR3 bases are TGCAGCGTTGAGGGGCTAGCGGGAAGCATGGGGTACAATGAGCAGTTCTTC.

The sample holds many counts of this clonotype. CDR3 region: CASSFPARRDVSNTEAFF. CDR3 nucleotides: TGTGCCAGCAGTTTTCCCGCTCGCAGGGATGTTTCGAACACTGAAGCTTTCTTT. The V gene is TRBV6-2 or TRBV6-3, the J gene TRBJ1-1; possibly TRBD1 for D (5 bases). This CDR3 has 18 residues. Trimming removed 4 bases at V and 1 base at J, with 22 bases between. In germline, CDR1 is MNHEY, CDR2 SVGEGT.

Sample share makes this clonotype medium-sized. The chain couples TRBV14 to TRBJ1-1, with 7 bases that match TRBD1. Germline CDR1 reads SGHDN; CDR2 reads FVKESK. This CDR3 is 16 amino acids long. With 4 bases clipped from V and 4 bases from J, the junction kept 12 bases outside the gene matches. The CDR3 DNA is TGTGCCAGCAGCCGCCGGACAGGCCGGGAGAGCACTGAAGCTTTCTTT. Encoded protein: CASSRRTGRESTEAFF.

This clonotype was counted at least ten times. The chain carries TRBV29-1 and TRBJ1-2; unclear D gene. CDR1 is SQVTM and CDR2 is ANQGSEA in the germline V gene. This CDR3 contains 8 residues. The germline V and J ends were trimmed by 7 bases and 6 bases, with 3 bases remaining between them. The DNA of the CDR3 is TGCAGCGAGGATGGCTACACCTTC. It codes for CSEDGYTF. Drawing the rest from reference TRBV29-1 and TRBJ1-2, the complete variable domain is SAVISQKPSRDICQRGTSLTIQCQVDSQVTMMFWYRQQPGQSLTLIATANQGSEATYESGFVIDKFPISRPNLTFSTLTVSNMSPEDSSIYLCSEDGYTFGSGTRLTVV.

This clonotype has at least ten counts. The chain joins TRBV12-3 or TRBV12-4 to TRBJ2-7, with 8 bases fitting TRBD1. This CDR3 has 13 amino acids. The V segment lost 7 bases and the J segment 1 base; nucleotides outside the gene matches: 3. DNA for the CDR3: TGTGCCAGCAACCAGGGGGCGTCCTACGAGCAGTACTTC. This sequence encodes CASNQGASYEQYF.

By sample fraction, this clonotype is medium-sized. The chain uses TRBV6-2 or TRBV6-3 and TRBJ1-2; D perhaps matches TRBD1 (5 bases). Trimming stripped 6 bases from V and 8 bases from J, with 16 bases between. The germline V gene has CDR1 MNHEY and CDR2 SVGEGT. CDR3 length: 13 amino acids. The CDR3 spells CASSPAGPYGYTF. The CDR3 bases are TGTGCCAGCAGCCCGGCAGGGCCTTACGGCTACACCTTC.

This chain uses TRBV4-1 with TRBJ2-3; perhaps D is TRBD1 or TRBD2 (5 bases each). Germline CDR1 reads MGHRA; CDR2 reads YSYEKL. The CDR3 sequence is 14 residues long. V gave up 1 base and J gave up 1 base, with 6 bases separating them. This chain's CDR3 is CASSQVGGTDTQYF. In DNA form, the CDR3 reads TGCGCCAGCAGCCAAGTGGGGGGCACAGATACGCAGTATTTT.

This clonotype was recorded at least ten times. The chain recombines TRBV20-1 with TRBJ2-5; TRBD2 matches 7 bases. Germline CDR1 DFQATT, CDR2 SNEGSKA (reference sequence). After removal of 5 bases from V and 1 base from J, the junction contained 16 bases not matched to a gene. The CDR3 totals 17 residues. The CDR3 here is CSASPVLAAQGQETQYF. For the CDR3, the DNA is TGCAGTGCTTCTCCCGTCCTAGCGGCCCAAGGCCAAGAGACCCAGTACTTC.

By sample fraction, this clonotype is medium-sized. This chain links TRBV24-1 with TRBJ2-2, with D hard to call. The CDR3 length is 16 residues. Germline loops: CDR1 KGHDR, CDR2 SFDVKD. V lost 3 bases to trimming and J lost 5 bases, with 15 bases between them. This chain's CDR3 is CATSDGSAGSTGELFF. In nucleotides, the CDR3 is TGTGCCACCAGTGATGGGTCAGCTGGGTCGACCGGGGAGCTGTTTTTT.

This clonotype was picked up many times. The chain employs TRBV11-2 and TRBJ2-1, with D possibly matching TRBD1 (5 bases). The V gene lost 4 bases and the J gene lost 6 bases, with 19 bases spanning the gap. Germline V gives CDR1 SGHAT, CDR2 FQNNGV. This CDR3 is built from 16 residues. CDR3 nucleotides: TGTGCCAGCAGCTCACCGTCGGACCGCCAGGGCAATGAGCAGTTCTTC. Its protein is CASSSPSDRQGNEQFF.

This clonotype is deemed medium-sized. The CDR3 coding sequence is TGCAGTGCTAGAGATCGACTGGAGCAGTTCTTC. Its protein is CSARDRLEQFF. The chain uses TRBV20-1 and TRBJ2-1; D is undetermined. Trimming pared 0 bases from V and 10 bases from J, leaving 7 bases between. This CDR3 is built from 11 residues. Germline assignment: CDR1 DFQATT and CDR2 SNEGSKA (reference sequence).

In its sample, this clonotype was seen a few times. The chain recombines TRBV5-4 with TRBJ2-3; no reliable D call. Germline assignment: CDR1 SGHNT and CDR2 YYREEE (reference sequence). The V and J ends lost 4 bases and 4 bases respectively, with 4 bases between them. The CDR3 loop spans 11 amino acids. The CDR3 sequence: CASSPPDTQYF. As DNA, the CDR3 is TGTGCCAGCAGCCCCCCAGATACGCAGTATTTT.

The chain carries TRBV13 and TRBJ2-7, with TRBD2 identical over 11 bases. CDR3 length equals 16 residues. V lost 1 base to trimming and J lost 1 base; unmatched junction nucleotides: 3. In germline, CDR1 is PRHDT, CDR2 FYEKMQ (reference sequence). The CDR3 nucleotides are TGTGCCAGCAGCTTAGAGGCTAGCGGGAGGTCCTACGAGCAGTACTTC. Translated, it gives CASSLEASGRSYEQYF. Full variable domain (missing parts from reference TRBV13 and TRBJ2-7): AAGVIQSPRHLIKEKRETATLKCYPIPRHDTVYWYQQGPGQDPQFLISFYEKMQSDKGSIPDRFSAQQFSDYHSELNMSSLELGDSALYFCASSLEASGRSYEQYFGPGTRLTVT.

This clonotype was detected many times. The J gene is TRBJ2-7, the V gene TRBV20-1, with TRBD2 matching 8 bases. V lost 3 bases, J lost 7 bases, and 11 bases stayed unmatched. The CDR3 covers 14 residues. Germline V lookup: CDR1 DFQATT, CDR2 SNEGSKA (reference sequence). CDR3 sequence reads: CSARGMAGGWEQYF. The CDR3 DNA reads TGCAGTGCTAGGGGTATGGCGGGAGGTTGGGAGCAGTACTTC.

This clonotype is classed as medium-sized. This chain joins TRBV20-1 and TRBJ2-7; TRBD1 might be the D (5 bases). V was trimmed by 0 bases and J by 4 bases, leaving 7 bases between them. This CDR3 is 12 amino acids long. Germline loops: CDR1 DFQATT, CDR2 SNEGSKA (reference sequence). The CDR3 here is CSARDDSYEQYF. The CDR3 coding sequence is TGCAGTGCTAGAGACGACAGTTACGAGCAGTACTTC.

This clonotype was found many times. The V gene is TRBV11-2, the J gene TRBJ2-1, with D perhaps given as TRBD1 or TRBD2 (5 bases each). The CDR3 loop spans 17 amino acids. The germline V gene has CDR1 SGHAT and CDR2 FQNNGV. The ends were cut back, 1 base at V and 6 bases at J, with 19 bases in the middle. The CDR3 DNA follows: TGTGCCAGCAGCTTAGTGCGGCAGGGAGTAGGTGTCAATGAGCAGTTCTTC. Translation gives CASSLVRQGVGVNEQFF.